Sequencing of this TCR beta chain was carried out in a study of T cells after yellow fever vaccination. This CDR3 region has 14 residues. The V segment lost 10 bases and the J segment 10 bases; nucleotides outside the gene matches: 9. TCRdb re-analysed the 5' RACE reads in MiXCR, keeping a single row per CDR3 protein. The table includes a few hundred thousand distinct CDR3 sequences, about a sixth detected once. The sequencing used PBMCs, collected 5 days after the first yellow fever vaccination. This TCR derives from a young man who received the YFV17D yellow fever vaccine. This sequence joins TRBV12-3 or TRBV12-4 and TRBJ1-6; 11 bases line up with TRBD1. CDR3 bases: TGTGCCACCCTGGGGGGGACAGGGGGATCACCCCTCCACTTT. Translation gives CATLGGTGGSPLHF.